This T cell receptor (beta chain) is from a study of T cell repertoires in cytomegalovirus infection. At the level of the study: Indicated by public TCR beta signatures were CMV infection and matching HLA type.

As regards this clonotype: Its specificity is not known.

Germline-derived CDR1 and CDR2 are LNHDA and SQIVND (reference sequence). The V end lost 3 bases, the J end lost 1 base, and 10 bases lay between the germline ends. The CDR3 is 15 amino acids. From the reads, TCRdb called clonotypes with MiXCR, one entry per CDR3 protein. The table has 250,000 to 400,000 distinct CDR3 sequences, roughly 25% seen once. This chain uses TRBV19 with TRBJ1-5; D may be TRBD1 (5 bases). Source: cultured PBMCs, taken from culture after CMV antigen stimulation. The sequence was obtained from a human donor in good health (CMV status not recorded). Some clones in this sample may be carry-over from other donors' samples. In nucleotides, the CDR3 is TGTGCCAGTAGTATTGGGGCAGGGAGCAATCAGCCCCAGCATTTT. This sequence encodes CASSIGAGSNQPQHF. Using reference TRBV19 and TRBJ1-5 for the parts outside the CDR3, the full variable domain is DGGITQSPKYLFRKEGQNVTLSCEQNLNHDAMYWYRQDPGQGLRLIYYSQIVNDFQKGDIAEGYSVSREKKESFPLTVTSAQKNPTAFYLCASSIGAGSNQPQHFGDGTRLSIL.